This T cell receptor beta chain emerged from a study of circulating CD8 cells and anti-PD-1 response in melanoma. Trimming cost V 6 bases and J 3 bases, with 15 bases left between them. Per germline, CDR1 MDHEN and CDR2 SYDVKM. This CDR3 region has 14 residues. This clonotype is classed as hyperexpanded. The QIAseq Immune Repertoire TCR panel built the libraries from approximately 16 ng of total RNA. From the reads, TCRdb called clonotypes with MiXCR, one entry per CDR3 protein. The sample shows around 300 distinct CDR3 sequences, more than 9.5% of them seen only once. Live CD3+CD8+TCRalphabeta+ cells were sorted into four subsets by PD-1 and/or TIGIT.

This chain links TRBV28 with TRBJ2-7; D gene unclear. The sequence derives from a human donor with melanoma. Source: CD8+ T cells from PBMCs, taken at baseline or after one month of anti-PD-1 therapy (not recorded which). CDR3 sequence: CASRVRVAFYEQYF. The CDR3 nucleotides are TGTGCCAGCAGGGTAAGGGTGGCCTTCTACGAGCAGTACTTC.